This TCR beta chain appears in the sequencing data of a study of cytomegalovirus exposure and HLA in healthy donors. Overall study results and limits: Only CMV serostatus was available as immune exposure information. Presence/absence analyses rested on an assumption that sequencing depth was roughly uniform across donors.

In regard to this clone: Its target is not known.

CDR1 and CDR2 from the germline V gene are SGHTA and FQGNSA. This CDR3 contains 16 residues. Losses at the gene ends were 5 bases for V and 6 bases for J; bases not matched to a gene: 6. The PCR had 60 Vbeta and 13 Jbeta primers. TCRdb's copy holds only in-frame clones and misses some; the assay was immunoSEQ multiplex PCR. This sample has 250,000 to 300,000 clones, with about 93% found just once. The sample comprised PBMCs. J is TRBJ2-2 and V is TRBV7-2, with 13 bases lining up with TRBD2. The clonotype comes from a girl aged 2 to 9 in good health and CMV-seronegative. The CDR3 bases are TGTGCCAGCAGCCCGATACTAGCGGGAGGGGCCGGGGAGCTGTTTTTT. The encoded protein is CASSPILAGGAGELFF.